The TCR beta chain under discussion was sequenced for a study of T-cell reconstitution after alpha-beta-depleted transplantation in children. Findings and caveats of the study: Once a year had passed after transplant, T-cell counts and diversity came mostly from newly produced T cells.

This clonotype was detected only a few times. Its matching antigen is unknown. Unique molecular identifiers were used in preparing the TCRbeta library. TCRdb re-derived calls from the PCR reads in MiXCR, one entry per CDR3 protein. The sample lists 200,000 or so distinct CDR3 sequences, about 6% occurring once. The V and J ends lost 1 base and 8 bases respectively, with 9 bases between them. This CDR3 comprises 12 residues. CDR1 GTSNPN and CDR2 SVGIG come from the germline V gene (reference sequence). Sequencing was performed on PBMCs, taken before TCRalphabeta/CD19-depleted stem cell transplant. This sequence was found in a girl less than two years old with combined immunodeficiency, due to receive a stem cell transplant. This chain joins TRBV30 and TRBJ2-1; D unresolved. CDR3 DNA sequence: TGTGCCTGGAGTGACTCTGGGCATGAGCAGTTCTTC. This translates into CAWSDSGHEQFF.